Listed here are 12 T cell receptor beta chains from one sample, sequenced in a study of T cells in Graves' hyperthyroidism and ophthalmopathy. Amplification of TCR beta CDR3 regions was performed using RNA transcripts as template. HTBI primers were used for first-round RT-PCR of the TCR CDR3. TCRdb redid the calling of the multiplex PCR reads with MiXCR, one entry per CDR3 protein. This table holds roughly 250,000 distinct CDR3 sequences, about 20% found once. Source material: blood. The receptors stem from a man aged 25-45 years with Graves' ophthalmopathy.

This clonotype was found a few times. The rearrangement joins TRBV18 to TRBJ2-2; D is undetermined. V lost 8 bases and J lost 7, with 8 bases in between. This CDR3 comprises 11 residues. From germline, CDR1 is KGHSH and CDR2 LQKENI. CDR3 region: CASRESGELFF. The CDR3 nucleotides are TGTGCCAGCCGAGAGAGCGGGGAGCTGTTTTTT.

The chain links TRBV7-2 to TRBJ2-7; D possibly corresponds to TRBD2 (7 bases). This CDR3 is built from 15 residues. Trimming shortened V by 5 bases and J by 1 base, and 15 bases separated the two germline ends. Per the germline V gene, CDR1 is SGHTA and CDR2 is FQGNSA. CDR3 DNA: TGTGCCAGCAGCCCCCCGGGGGGCGGATCCTACGAGCAGTACTTC. Translation: CASSPPGGGSYEQYF.

This clonotype has at least ten counts. V and J are TRBV12-3 or TRBV12-4 and TRBJ1-2; D not certain. Trimming cost V 7 bases and J 8 bases, with 14 bases left between them. The CDR3 spans 12 residues. CDR3 in amino acids: CASTPLEGGYTF. CDR3 bases: TGTGCCAGCACTCCCCTGGAGGGCGGCTACACCTTC.

This chain links TRBV19 with TRBJ2-5; D gene uncertain. Deletions cut 3 bases from V and 7 bases from J, with 15 bases between. The germline V gene encodes CDR1 LNHDA and CDR2 SQIVND (reference sequence). CDR3 size: 14 residues. This CDR3 is CASSIPDVRGTQYF. Written as DNA, the CDR3 is TGTGCCAGTAGTATTCCCGACGTACGAGGGACCCAGTACTTC.

This clonotype was counted ten times or more. The V call is TRBV11-2, the J call TRBJ2-1, with D hard to call. The CDR3 is 16 residues long. Trimming removed 0 bases from V and 4 bases from J, with 13 bases in between. The germline V gene encodes CDR1 SGHAT and CDR2 FQNNGV. For the CDR3, the DNA is TGTGCCAGCAGCTTAGATTCCGGGTTGGTGTACAATGAGCAGTTCTTC. It encodes CASSLDSGLVYNEQFF.

Many counts were recorded for this clonotype. The chain recombines TRBV18 with TRBJ2-5; D is ambiguous. V was pared by 1 base and J by 2 bases, with 2 bases between. The CDR3 spans 12 residues. CDR1 and CDR2 from the germline V gene are KGHSH and LQKENI. The CDR3 sequence: CASSPQQETQYF. In nucleotides, the CDR3 is TGTGCCAGCTCACCACAACAAGAGACCCAGTACTTC.

This clonotype has only a few counts. This rearrangement joins TRBV12-5 to TRBJ2-7, with D tentatively TRBD2 (7 bases). The CDR3 has 14 amino acids. The V gene's germline CDR1 is LGHNT and CDR2 FRNRAP. V was pared by 7 bases and J by 5 bases, with 18 bases between. The CDR3 nucleotides are TGTGCTAGTGCCCCTGGGGGGGCGATCCACGAGCAGTACTTC. Protein sequence: CASAPGGAIHEQYF. The complete variable domain, with remaining parts taken from reference TRBV12-5 and TRBJ2-7, reads DARVTQTPRHKVTEMGQEVTMRCQPILGHNTVFWYRQTMMQGLELLAYFRNRAPLDDSGMPKDRFSAEMPDATLATLKIQPSEPRDSAVYFCASAPGGAIHEQYFGPGTRLTVT.

Only a few counts were recorded for this clonotype. This chain connects TRBV5-1 to TRBJ1-2; no reliable D call. Germline assignment: CDR1 SGHRS and CDR2 YFSETQ. With 0 bases removed from V and 4 bases from J, the gap between germline ends came to 10 bases. The CDR3 has 14 amino acids. The CDR3 loop reads CASSLADGSYGYTF. The CDR3 DNA follows: TGCGCCAGCAGCTTGGCCGACGGGAGCTATGGCTACACCTTC.

This clonotype was recorded at least ten times. The genes are TRBV3-1 and TRBJ2-7, with D unclear. The CDR3 consists of 12 residues. Germline V gene sequence: CDR1 LGHDT, CDR2 YNNKEL (reference sequence). V dropped 6 bases and J dropped 2 bases, with 8 bases sitting between them. This chain's CDR3 is CASSPSTYEQYF. The CDR3 coding sequence is TGTGCCAGCAGTCCGAGTACCTACGAGCAGTACTTC.

In its sample, this clonotype was seen a few times. The rearrangement uses TRBV6-5 and TRBJ2-7; maybe TRBD2 (6 bases). Germline V gene sequence: CDR1 MNHEY, CDR2 SVGAGI. The CDR3 has 15 amino acids. V shed 2 bases and J shed 0 bases, with 11 bases lying between them. The CDR3 protein is CASSYASVSSYEQYF. CDR3 in DNA: TGTGCCAGCAGTTACGCTAGCGTGAGCTCCTACGAGCAGTACTTC.

The gene calls are TRBV5-1 and TRBJ2-5; D perhaps matches TRBD1 (6 bases). Germline CDR1 is SGHRS and CDR2 is YFSETQ. The CDR3 is 14 amino acids. V was shortened by 3 bases and J by 1 base, with 10 bases between the two germline ends. The CDR3 protein is CASSSGQFQETQYF. As DNA, the CDR3 is TGCGCCAGCAGCTCCGGACAGTTCCAAGAGACCCAGTACTTC.

This clonotype showed up just a few times. The chain carries TRBV27 and TRBJ2-1, with 10 bases aligning to TRBD2. This CDR3 comprises 14 residues. Trimming removed 3 bases from V and 10 bases from J; junction bases left unmatched: 6. Germline assignment: CDR1 MNHEY and CDR2 SMNVEV (reference sequence). Here the CDR3 DNA reads TGTGCCAGCAGTTTTGCTAGCGGGAGAAACGAGCAGTTCTTC. Translating gives CASSFASGRNEQFF.